A single sample gave rise to the 8 T cell receptor beta chains below, sequenced in a study of blood T cell repertoires in COVID-19. TCRdb's table, derived via immunoSEQ multiplex PCR, lists solely in-frame clones and lacks some. The sample includes about 150,000 clones, roughly 72% of them seen just once. Input material: peripheral blood. Every receptor here comes from a woman at least 80 years old with acute or convalescent COVID-19.

The rearrangement joins TRBV7-8 to TRBJ2-1; 10 bases align to TRBD2. V lost 1 base to trimming and J lost 4 bases; unmatched junction nucleotides: 16. The CDR3 is made up of 20 amino acids. CDR1 and CDR2 (germline): SGHVS, FQNEAQ. The DNA for the CDR3 is TGTGCCAGCAGCTTAGGGCTAGCGGGGGTCCGAGTACACACTTACAATGAGCAGTTCTTC. It translates to CASSLGLAGVRVHTYNEQFF.

The chain joins TRBV6-5 to TRBJ1-1; D is unclear. The CDR3 is 13 residues long. V dropped 6 bases and J dropped 0 bases, with 8 bases sitting between them. The germline CDR1 and CDR2 sequences are MNHEY and SVGAGI. CDR3 sequence: CASRGKLNTEAFF. The CDR3 DNA reads TGTGCCAGCAGGGGCAAGTTGAACACTGAAGCTTTCTTT.

J is TRBJ1-6 and V is TRBV25-1; the match to TRBD1 covers 8 bases. J lost 10 bases, V lost 7 bases, and 6 bases had no gene match. This CDR3 has 13 amino acids. In germline, CDR1 is MGHDK, CDR2 SYGVNS. For the CDR3, the DNA is TGTGCCAGCACCGGACAGGGACCATCACCCCTCCACTTT. This codes for CASTGQGPSPLHF.

The rearrangement links TRBV18 to TRBJ1-1, with 9 bases identical to TRBD1. The CDR3 covers 12 residues. The V and J ends lost 5 bases and 11 bases, in that order; junction bases with no gene match: 6. The V gene's germline CDR1 is KGHSH and CDR2 LQKENI. The CDR3: CASSGTGGAAFF. In DNA form, the CDR3 reads TGTGCCAGCTCAGGTACAGGGGGCGCTGCTTTCTTT.

J is TRBJ1-2 and V is TRBV21-1; the D call in the table, TRBD1, was not verified against the DNA. TRBV21-1 is deemed a pseudogene. The CDR3 is 13 residues long. This chain's CDR3 is CASRAPGEYGYTF. In DNA form, the CDR3 reads TGTGCCAGCCGGGCCCCAGGGGAATATGGCTACACCTTC.

The chain combines TRBV19 with TRBJ1-5; D is perhaps TRBD1 (6 bases). This CDR3 is built from 14 residues. Trimming cost V 3 bases and J 4 bases, with 10 bases left between them. CDR1 is LNHDA and CDR2 is SQIVND in the germline V gene (reference sequence). CDR3 loop: CASSIDRTNQPQHF. The CDR3 DNA reads TGTGCCAGTAGTATTGACAGGACGAATCAGCCCCAGCATTTT.

The chain employs TRBV10-3 and TRBJ1-2; no reliable D call. V was shortened by 8 bases and J by 8 bases, with 18 bases between the two germline ends. Germline V gives CDR1 ENHRY, CDR2 SYGVKD. The CDR3 runs to 13 residues. DNA of the CDR3: TGTGCCATCTACTCAACGCGGATGGAGGGCTACACCTTC. This codes for CAIYSTRMEGYTF.

CDR3 DNA sequence: TGTGCCAGCAGCTCCACCTCAGGGGCCTACGAGCAGTACTTC. Translating it yields CASSSTSGAYEQYF. This chain uses TRBV7-6 with TRBJ2-7; D perhaps matches TRBD1 (6 bases). Germline CDR1 reads SGHVS; CDR2 reads FNYEAQ. This CDR3 is built from 14 residues. V was pared by 4 bases and J by 2 bases, with 12 bases between.